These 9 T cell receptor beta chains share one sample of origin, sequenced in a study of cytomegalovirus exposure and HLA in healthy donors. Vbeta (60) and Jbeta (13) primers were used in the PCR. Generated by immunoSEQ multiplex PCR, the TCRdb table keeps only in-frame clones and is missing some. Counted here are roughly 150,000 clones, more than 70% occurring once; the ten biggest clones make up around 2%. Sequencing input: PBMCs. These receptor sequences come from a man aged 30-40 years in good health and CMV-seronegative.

Here the CDR3 DNA reads TGTGCCAGCAGGGGAACGGGGTCCCAGCATTTT. This sequence encodes CASRGTGSQHF. The chain is built from TRBV6-5 and TRBJ1-5; D unclear. This CDR3 is 11 amino acids long. The germline V gene has CDR1 MNHEY and CDR2 SVGAGI. Trimming left V 6 bases short and J 11 bases short, with 11 bases between.

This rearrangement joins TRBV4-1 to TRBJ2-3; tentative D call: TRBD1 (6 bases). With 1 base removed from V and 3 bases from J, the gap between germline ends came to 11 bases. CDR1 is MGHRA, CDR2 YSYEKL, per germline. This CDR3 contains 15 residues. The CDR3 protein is CASSQVLTGTDTQYF. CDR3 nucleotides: TGCGCCAGCAGCCAAGTCTTAACAGGGACAGATACGCAGTATTTT.

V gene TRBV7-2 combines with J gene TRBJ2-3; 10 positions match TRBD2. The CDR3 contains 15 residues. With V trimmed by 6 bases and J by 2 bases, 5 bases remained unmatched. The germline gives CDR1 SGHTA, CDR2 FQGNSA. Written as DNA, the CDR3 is TGTGCCAGCAGTTCCCTAGCGGGGGTCACAGATACGCAGTATTTT. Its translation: CASSSLAGVTDTQYF.

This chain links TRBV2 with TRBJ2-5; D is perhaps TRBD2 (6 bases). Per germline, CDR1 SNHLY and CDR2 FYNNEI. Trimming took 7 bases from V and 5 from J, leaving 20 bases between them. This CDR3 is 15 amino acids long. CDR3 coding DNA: TGTGCCAGCATGCTGCTTTTGGGGGGATGGGAGACCCAGTACTTC. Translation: CASMLLLGGWETQYF.

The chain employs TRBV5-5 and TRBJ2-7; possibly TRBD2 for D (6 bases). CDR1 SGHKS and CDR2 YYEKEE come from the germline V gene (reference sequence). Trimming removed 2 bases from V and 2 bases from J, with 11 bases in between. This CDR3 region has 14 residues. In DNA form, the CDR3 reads TGTGCCAGCAGCTTCGGAGGGCTAACCTACGAGCAGTACTTC. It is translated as CASSFGGLTYEQYF.

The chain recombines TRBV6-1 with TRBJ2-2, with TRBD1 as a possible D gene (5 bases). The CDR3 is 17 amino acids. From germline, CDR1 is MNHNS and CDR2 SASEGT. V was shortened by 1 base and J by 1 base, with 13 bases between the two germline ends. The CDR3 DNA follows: TGTGCCAGCAGTGAAGGTACTTACAGGAGGAACACCGGGGAGCTGTTTTTT. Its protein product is CASSEGTYRRNTGELFF.

CDR3 loop: CASTPAGGVMNTEAFF. In nucleotides, the CDR3 is TGTGCCAGCACCCCGGCAGGCGGGGTCATGAACACTGAAGCTTTCTTT. The rearrangement links TRBV5-6 to TRBJ1-1; the D is unclear. CDR1 is SGHDT and CDR2 is YYEEEE in the germline V gene. V was shortened by 6 bases and J by 0 bases, with 18 bases between the two germline ends. The CDR3 consists of 16 residues.

The CDR3 region is CASSVGLATETQYF. The CDR3, as DNA: TGTGCCAGCAGCGTAGGACTAGCCACCGAGACCCAGTACTTC. This chain connects TRBV9 to TRBJ2-5; 7 bases match TRBD2. The trim removed 0 bases at V and 5 bases at J, leaving 4 bases unmatched. Germline V CDR1 and CDR2: SGDLS, YYNGEE. There are 14 residues in the CDR3. Full variable domain (outside the CDR3, taken from reference TRBV9 and TRBJ2-5): DSGVTQTPKHLITATGQRVTLRCSPRSGDLSVYWYQQSLDQGLQFLIQYYNGEERAKGNILERFSAQQFPDLHSELNLSSLELGDSALYFCASSVGLATETQYFGPGTRLLVL.

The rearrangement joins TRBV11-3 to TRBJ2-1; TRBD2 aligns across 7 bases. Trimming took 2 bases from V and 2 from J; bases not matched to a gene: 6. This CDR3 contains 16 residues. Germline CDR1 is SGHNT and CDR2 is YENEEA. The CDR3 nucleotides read TGTGCCAGCAGCTTATTCGGGGAGGGCGCCTACAATGAGCAGTTCTTC. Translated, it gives CASSLFGEGAYNEQFF.